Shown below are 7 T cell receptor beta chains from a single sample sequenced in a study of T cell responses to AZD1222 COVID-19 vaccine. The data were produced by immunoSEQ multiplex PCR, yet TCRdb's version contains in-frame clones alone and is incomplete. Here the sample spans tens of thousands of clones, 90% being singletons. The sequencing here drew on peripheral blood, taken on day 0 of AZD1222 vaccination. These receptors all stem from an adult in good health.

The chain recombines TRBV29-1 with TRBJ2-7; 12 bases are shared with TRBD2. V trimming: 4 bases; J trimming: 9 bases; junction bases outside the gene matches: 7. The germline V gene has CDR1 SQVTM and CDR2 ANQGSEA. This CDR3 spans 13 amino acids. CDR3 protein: CSVGGTSGSGQYF. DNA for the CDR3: TGCAGCGTTGGTGGGACTAGCGGGTCGGGGCAGTACTTC.

CDR3 coding DNA: TGCGCCAGCAGCCAAGTCCCCGGGGGGGGCGAGCAGTACTTC. Its translation: CASSQVPGGGEQYF. V is TRBV4-1 and J is TRBJ2-7, with 8 bases identical to TRBD2. J gave up 6 bases and V 1 base, and 5 bases lay outside the gene matches. Looked up from germline, CDR1 is MGHRA and CDR2 is YSYEKL. The CDR3 has 14 amino acids.

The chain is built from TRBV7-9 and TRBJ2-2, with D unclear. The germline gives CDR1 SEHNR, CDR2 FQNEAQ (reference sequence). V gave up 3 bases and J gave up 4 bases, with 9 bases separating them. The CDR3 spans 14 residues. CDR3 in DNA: TGTGCCAGCAGCTTTGATGCGAGCACCGGGGAGCTGTTTTTT. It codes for CASSFDASTGELFF.

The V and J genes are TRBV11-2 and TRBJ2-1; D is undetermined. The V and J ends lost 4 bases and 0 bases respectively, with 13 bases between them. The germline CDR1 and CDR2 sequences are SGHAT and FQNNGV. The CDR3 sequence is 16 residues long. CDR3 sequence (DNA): TGTGCCAGCAGCTCTCCCGCCTCTACCTCCTACAATGAGCAGTTCTTC. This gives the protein CASSSPASTSYNEQFF.

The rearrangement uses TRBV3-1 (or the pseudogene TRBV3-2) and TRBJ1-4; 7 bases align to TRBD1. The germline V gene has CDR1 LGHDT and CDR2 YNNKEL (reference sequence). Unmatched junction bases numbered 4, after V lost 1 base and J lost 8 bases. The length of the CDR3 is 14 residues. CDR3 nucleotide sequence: TGTGCCAGCAGCCAAGGGCAGGGGGTCGAAAAACTGTTTTTT. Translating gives CASSQGQGVEKLFF.

The CDR3 spells CASSLTGYNEQFF. The CDR3 nucleotides are TGTGCCAGCAGCTTAACGGGCTACAATGAGCAGTTCTTC. The chain recombines TRBV7-3 with TRBJ2-1; no clear D. Germline CDR1 is SGHTA and CDR2 is FQGTGA. V was clipped by 0 bases and J by 3 bases, with 3 bases between them. The length of the CDR3 is 13 residues.

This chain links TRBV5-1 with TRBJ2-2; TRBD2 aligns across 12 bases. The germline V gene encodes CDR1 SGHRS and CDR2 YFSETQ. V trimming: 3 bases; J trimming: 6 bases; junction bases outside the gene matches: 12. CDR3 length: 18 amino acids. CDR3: CASSWRLAGGPAAGELFF. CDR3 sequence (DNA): TGCGCCAGCAGCTGGAGGCTAGCGGGGGGGCCGGCCGCCGGGGAGCTGTTTTTT.